The rows below give T cell receptor beta chains drawn from one sample of a study of blood T cell repertoires in COVID-19. Profiled with immunoSEQ multiplex PCR; TCRdb holds only in-frame clones, not every one. The data show fewer than 50,000 clones, with roughly 88% seen just once and around 35% held by the top ten. The sample consisted of peripheral blood. These receptor sequences come from a man aged 70-80 years with active COVID-19. Both conserved end residues are part of each CDR3. The D gene is left open where the match is weak. For some rows the clone size is stated as once, few or many, or as a class when expanded; others skip it.

clone_size j_call d_call v_call cdr3_nt cdr3_aa
. TRBJ2-2 . TRBV18 TGTGCCAGCTCACGGACAGTCAACACCGGGGAGCTGTTTTTT CASSRTVNTGELFF
. TRBJ1-3 . TRBV6-5 TGTGCCAGCAGTTCACGTGGGGCTGGCTCTGGAAACACCATATATTTT CASSSRGAGSGNTIYF
. TRBJ1-6 . TRBV4-2 TGTGCCAGCAGCCAAGAAATAGGGAGCAATTCACCCCTCCACTTT CASSQEIGSNSPLHF
. TRBJ1-1 . TRBV7-2 TGTGCCAGCAGCTTAGACAGGGTTGCTGAAGCTTTCTTT CASSLDRVAEAFF
. TRBJ2-6 . TRBV27 TGTGCCAGCAGTTTAACAGGAGGGAACTCTGGGGCCAACGTCCTGACTTTC CASSLTGGNSGANVLTF
once TRBJ1-1 . TRBV6-5 TGTGCCAGCAGTTACTCGCGCAGGGAGAACACTGAAGCTTTCTTT CASSYSRRENTEAFF
. TRBJ1-1 TRBD1 TRBV2 TGTGCCAGCAGTTTGGACAGGGGATCAAACACTGAAGCTTTCTTT CASSLDRGSNTEAFF
. TRBJ1-2 . TRBV25-1 TGTGCCAGCAGTGCGTCAGGGAAGATTTACTACACCTTC CASSASGKIYYTF
. TRBJ2-3 . TRBV18 TGTGCCAGCTCACCACCCGGGGGTTCTCGCACAGATACGCAGTATTTT CASSPPGGSRTDTQYF
. TRBJ1-2 . TRBV6-1 TGTGCCAGCAGTGGGATTCGGGGACTTTACAGCTATGGCTACACCTTC CASSGIRGLYSYGYTF
once TRBJ2-5 TRBD1 TRBV24-1 TGTGCCACCAGTGATCACAGGGGAGTTAGGGAGACCCAGTACTTC CATSDHRGVRETQYF
. TRBJ1-1 . TRBV5-4 TGTGCCAGCAGGGTGGGGGGACTGAACACTGAAGCTTTCTTT CASRVGGLNTEAFF
. TRBJ2-1 . TRBV5-1 TGCGCCAGCAGCTTGGCGGGAGCGTCCTACAATGAGCAGTTCTTC CASSLAGASYNEQFF
. TRBJ2-3 TRBD2 TRBV19 TGTGCCAGTAGTGCCAGGACTAGCGGTTACACAGATACGCAGTATTTT CASSARTSGYTDTQYF
. TRBJ1-6 TRBD1 TRBV28 TGTGCCAGCAGTTTAGCCCTAGGGACAGGGGGGAGAGGTTCACCCCTCCACTTT CASSLALGTGGRGSPLHF
. TRBJ1-5 . TRBV6-2/TRBV6-3 TGTGCCAGCAGTTATTGGGACCGAGCGGGGAGACAGCCCCAGCATTTT CASSYWDRAGRQPQHF
. TRBJ2-1 TRBD2 TRBV15 TGTGCCACCAGCAGATCCCTAGCGGGGGGGCCAGTCTTC CATSRSLAGGPVF
. TRBJ2-7 TRBD2 TRBV30 TGTGCCTGGAGTCGTATGGGGACTAGGGTAACCGTGGGCTACGAGCAGTACTTC CAWSRMGTRVTVGYEQYF
once TRBJ2-1 TRBD2 TRBV19 TGTGCCAGTAGTCTGACTAGCGGGTACTACAATGAGCAGTTCTTC CASSLTSGYYNEQFF
. TRBJ2-7 TRBD2 TRBV28 TGTGCCAGCAATCAAAACCGGGGGGCCTACGAGCAGTACTTC CASNQNRGAYEQYF
. TRBJ2-7 TRBD1 TRBV19 TGTGCCAGTAGCTTACAGGGGGCGTCCTACGAGCAGTACTTC CASSLQGASYEQYF
. TRBJ2-5 TRBD2 TRBV7-2 TGTGCCAGCAGCTTAGAACGAGCGGGGAAAGAGACCCAGTACTTC CASSLERAGKETQYF
. TRBJ1-5 . TRBV28 TGTGCCAGCGGAGTGGGGGGAAATCAGCCCCAGCATTTT CASGVGGNQPQHF
once TRBJ2-7 TRBD2 TRBV6-2/TRBV6-3 TGTGCCAGCAGTTACTCAGCGGGGGCCCCCACCTACGAGCAGTACTTC CASSYSAGAPTYEQYF
few TRBJ2-2 TRBD1 TRBV3-1/TRBV3-2 TGTGCCAGCAGCCGGGCGGACAGGGGGCATTTGAATGGAGGGGAGCTGTTTTTT CASSRADRGHLNGGELFF
. TRBJ2-1 TRBD1 TRBV5-6 TGTGCCAGCAGCTTGTTTCAGGGGGCAGGTGAGCAGTTCTTC CASSLFQGAGEQFF
. TRBJ2-3 TRBD2 TRBV7-2 TGTGCCAGCAGCTTAGAGCGGGACACAGATACGCAGTATTTT CASSLERDTDTQYF
. TRBJ2-1 . TRBV6-6 TGTGCCAGCAGGGTAGACAGGTACTCCTACAATGAGCAGTTCTTC CASRVDRYSYNEQFF
. TRBJ2-1 . TRBV14 TGTGCCAGCAGCCAAGATTCAGGGAACCCCTACAATGAGCAGTTCTTC CASSQDSGNPYNEQFF
. TRBJ2-7 . TRBV7-6 TGTGCCAGCAGCCGAGGTGGAGAAGGCCCCTACGAGCAGTACTTC CASSRGGEGPYEQYF
. TRBJ2-1 . TRBV5-1 TGCGCCAGCAGCATAACGGGGGGCGGTGAGCAGTTCTTC CASSITGGGEQFF
. TRBJ2-5 TRBD1 TRBV15 TGTGCCACCAGGCCTATCGACGGACAGGGCCAAGAGACCCAGTACTTC CATRPIDGQGQETQYF
. TRBJ1-6 TRBD1 TRBV7-3 TGTGCCAGCAGCTTAATGGGCCAGGGGGAAGGAGGAAGTAATTCACCCCTCCACTTT CASSLMGQGEGGSNSPLHF
. TRBJ2-2 TRBD1 TRBV7-9 TGTGCCAGCCGGGACAGCCCAACCGGGGAGCTGTTTTTT CASRDSPTGELFF
once TRBJ2-7 TRBD2 TRBV7-2 TGTGCCAGCAGCCCCGGACTAGCGGGGTCCTACGAGCAGTACTTC CASSPGLAGSYEQYF
. TRBJ2-3 TRBD2 TRBV6-1 TGTGCCAGCAGTGCCGCTGGACTAGCGGGAGATAGAGATACGCAGTATTTT CASSAAGLAGDRDTQYF
. TRBJ1-2 TRBD1 TRBV5-8 TGTGCCAGCAGCTTGTCAGGACGGGACAGCCGCGGTGGCTACACCTTC CASSLSGRDSRGGYTF
. TRBJ2-7 . TRBV2 TGTGCCAGCAGTGATGGGCAGGGTGACTACGAGCAGTACTTC CASSDGQGDYEQYF
. TRBJ1-1 . TRBV28 TGTGCCAGCAGTTTGTGGACACGGAACACTGAAGCTTTCTTT CASSLWTRNTEAFF
. TRBJ2-5 TRBD1 TRBV3-1/TRBV3-2 TGTGCCAGCAGCCACCGGGACAGGGAGACCCAGTACTTC CASSHRDRETQYF
. TRBJ2-7 TRBD2 TRBV13 TGTGCCAGCAACCGGGGGGATACTTCCTACGAGCAGTACTTC CASNRGDTSYEQYF
. TRBJ2-1 TRBD2 TRBV4-1 TGCGCCAGCAGACTAGCGGGTGGCCGGCGGAATGAGCAGTTCTTC CASRLAGGRRNEQFF
. TRBJ2-7 . TRBV6-2/TRBV6-3 TGTGCCAGCAGTTCATCATCTGCCGAGGCACAGGCAGTATACGAGCAGTACTTC CASSSSSAEAQAVYEQYF
. TRBJ1-1 . TRBV27 TGTGCCAGCACCTACAACCTAGAGAACACTGAAGCTTTCTTT CASTYNLENTEAFF
. TRBJ1-1 . TRBV6-5 TGTGCCAGCAGTACACACCGGGGGATGAACACTGAAGCTTTCTTT CASSTHRGMNTEAFF
. TRBJ2-1 TRBD1 TRBV9 TGTGCCAGCAGCGGGGGACAGAGCGACTACAATGAGCAGTTCTTC CASSGGQSDYNEQFF
. TRBJ2-1 TRBD1 TRBV7-9 TGTGCCAGCAGCTCGCCGGGACAGGGCATCAATGAGCAGTTCTTC CASSSPGQGINEQFF
. TRBJ1-2 . TRBV19 TGTGCCAGTTCTGTCCCACACAGGGACGGCTACACCTTC CASSVPHRDGYTF
. TRBJ2-5 . TRBV18 TGTGCCAGCTCACCGCAGGGAACCCTTAAAGAGACCCAGTACTTC CASSPQGTLKETQYF
. TRBJ2-5 . TRBV30 TGTGCCTGGGGGGCCCTCCAAGAGACCCAGTACTTC CAWGALQETQYF